This T cell receptor (beta chain) comes out of a study of radiotherapy plus CTLA-4 blockade in lung cancer. Produced via immunoSEQ multiplex PCR; TCRdb's table is partial and in-frame only. Among nearly 110,000 clones listed, about 83% were seen once. The germline CDR1 and CDR2 sequences are KGHSH and LQKENI. This CDR3 spans 13 amino acids. Trimming stripped 2 bases from V and 6 bases from J, with 8 bases between. Here the sequenced sample was peripheral blood, taken from a patient treated with radiotherapy plus ipilimumab. The source of this sequence is a human donor with non-small cell lung cancer that progressed on radiotherapy plus ipilimumab. Some clones in this sample may be carry-over from other donors' samples. This rearrangement joins TRBV18 to TRBJ2-1; D may be TRBD1 (5 bases). As DNA, the CDR3 is TGTGCCAGCTCACCAGACAGATCCAATGAGCAGTTCTTC. It translates to CASSPDRSNEQFF.